A single sample gave rise to the 15 T cell receptor beta chains below, sequenced in a study of tumour-infiltrating T cells in Burkitt lymphoma. The assay was immunoSEQ multiplex PCR, and TCRdb's table has in-frame clones only and misses some. This table has 2,500 to 3,500 clones, 13% appearing once. Sequenced input: tumor tissue. The source of these receptors is a human donor with Burkitt lymphoma.

This clone was seen more than once but under ten times. The gene calls are TRBV29-1 and TRBJ1-2; 7 bases fit TRBD1. V shed 4 bases, J shed 8 bases, and the junction held 1 base outside the gene matches. Germline values: CDR1 SQVTM, CDR2 ANQGSEA. This CDR3 is built from 10 residues. The CDR3 protein is CSVVGGGYTF. The CDR3, as DNA: TGCAGCGTTGTAGGGGGCGGCTACACCTTC.

The chain is built from TRBV4-3 and TRBJ2-3; D remains unclear. Germline V gene lookup returns CDR1 LGHNA and CDR2 YSLEER. CDR3 length: 15 amino acids. Trimming left V 0 bases short and J 6 bases short, with 13 bases between. The CDR3 region is CASSQDGKGTDTQYF. The DNA for the CDR3 is TGCGCCAGCAGCCAAGATGGAAAGGGAACCGATACGCAGTATTTT.

The V and J genes are TRBV29-1 and TRBJ1-2, with D maybe TRBD1 (6 bases). The CDR3 runs 15 residues. CDR1 is SQVTM, CDR2 ANQGSEA, per germline. Trimming removed 3 bases from V and 3 bases from J, with 17 bases in between. CDR3 coding DNA: TGCAGCGTTGATGGGTCTGGGGGCTCGGACTATGGCTACACCTTC. It translates to CSVDGSGGSDYGYTF.

This clone was counted only a few times. V gene TRBV4-3 combines with J gene TRBJ1-2; unclear D gene. Germline lookup yields CDR1 LGHNA and CDR2 YSLEER. Trimming shortened V by 0 bases and J by 3 bases, and 11 bases separated the two germline ends. The CDR3 has 15 amino acids. CDR3 residues: CASSQDRHNYYGYTF. Written as DNA, the CDR3 is TGCGCCAGCAGCCAAGATCGGCACAACTACTATGGCTACACCTTC.

This chain links TRBV7-2 with TRBJ2-1, with D perhaps TRBD1 (5 bases). Trimming left V 3 bases short and J 5 bases short, with 11 bases between. This CDR3 is built from 14 residues. CDR1 and CDR2 from the germline V gene are SGHTA and FQGNSA. The CDR3 coding sequence is TGTGCCAGCAGCTTTTCGGACACTCACAATGAGCAGTTCTTC. This translates into CASSFSDTHNEQFF.

This chain links TRBV4-3 with TRBJ1-4; no clear D gene. This CDR3 spans 14 amino acids. V was cut by 0 bases and J by 6 bases, with 8 bases left in between. Germline-derived CDR1 and CDR2 are LGHNA and YSLEER. CDR3 sequence: CASSQEWRDEKLFF. CDR3 coding DNA: TGCGCCAGCAGCCAAGAGTGGAGGGATGAAAAACTGTTTTTT.

The rearrangement joins TRBV5-1 to TRBJ2-7; possibly TRBD2 for D (5 bases). The CDR3 consists of 16 residues. CDR1 is SGHRS, CDR2 YFSETQ, per germline. V was pared by 0 bases and J by 1 base, with 14 bases between. The CDR3 spells CASSLVAGEGSYEQYF. The CDR3 region has the DNA TGCGCCAGCAGCTTGGTGGCCGGGGAAGGGTCCTACGAGCAGTACTTC.

The chain employs TRBV4-3 and TRBJ1-4, with a possible D match to TRBD1 (5 bases). Trimming pared 0 bases from V and 4 bases from J, leaving 15 bases between. From germline, CDR1 is LGHNA and CDR2 YSLEER. The CDR3 consists of 17 residues. The CDR3 protein is CASSQDLSGLLNEKLFF. The CDR3 DNA reads as TGCGCCAGCAGCCAAGATCTCTCAGGGCTACTTAATGAAAAACTGTTTTTT.

The rearrangement uses TRBV7-9 and TRBJ1-1, with D possibly matching TRBD1 (5 bases). The germline CDR1 and CDR2 sequences are SEHNR and FQNEAQ (reference sequence). The V gene lost 3 bases and the J gene lost 3 bases, with 14 bases spanning the gap. This CDR3 has 15 residues. CDR3 bases: TGTGCCAGCAGCTTTACAGTTTCGGGGGACACTGAAGCTTTCTTT. This codes for CASSFTVSGDTEAFF.

The chain is built from TRBV15 and TRBJ2-3; 7 bases are shared with TRBD2. V trimming: 0 bases; J trimming: 7 bases; junction bases outside the gene matches: 1. CDR3 length: 13 residues. Germline values: CDR1 LNHNV, CDR2 YYDKDF (reference sequence). In DNA form, the CDR3 reads TGTGCCACCAGCAGAGAACTAGCGAATACGCAGTATTTT. It codes for CATSRELANTQYF.

This CDR3 reads CASSQALWEDTEAFF. DNA of the CDR3: TGCGCCAGCAGCCAAGCTCTTTGGGAGGACACTGAAGCTTTCTTT. This chain links TRBV4-1 with TRBJ1-1; no definite D call. Looked up from germline, CDR1 is MGHRA and CDR2 is YSYEKL. V was shortened by 1 base and J by 3 bases, with 12 bases between the two germline ends. The CDR3 is 15 residues long.

The chain couples TRBV4-1 to TRBJ1-5; 7 bases agree with TRBD1. The V and J ends lost 3 bases and 6 bases, in that order; junction bases with no gene match: 11. The CDR3 consists of 16 residues. Germline V CDR1 and CDR2: MGHRA, YSYEKL. This CDR3 reads CASSHTDDRVGQPQHF. The CDR3 DNA reads TGCGCCAGCAGCCACACTGATGACAGGGTGGGTCAGCCCCAGCATTTT.

This clone has a handful of counts. The chain is built from TRBV21-1 and TRBJ1-5; the table's D call, TRBD1, was not checked against the DNA. TRBV21-1 is marked as a pseudogene. This CDR3 comprises 14 residues. The CDR3 region is CASSGARGNQPQHF. CDR3 in DNA: TGTGCTAGCAGCGGGGCCAGGGGGAATCAGCCCCAGCATTTT.

This clone was seen only a few times. This chain links TRBV7-2 with TRBJ1-4; TRBD1 aligns across 7 bases. CDR3 length equals 12 residues. Germline trimming cut 6 bases from V and 10 bases from J; bases unmatched to any gene: 5. CDR1 and CDR2 from the germline V gene are SGHTA and FQGNSA. This chain's CDR3 is CASSQGVGKLFF. The CDR3 DNA is TGTGCCAGCAGTCAGGGGGTTGGAAAACTGTTTTTT.

V usage is TRBV5-6 and J usage is TRBJ1-4; weak D call: TRBD1 (5 bases). The CDR3 consists of 14 residues. Looked up from germline, CDR1 is SGHDT and CDR2 is YYEEEE. The germline V and J ends were trimmed by 4 bases and 8 bases, with 15 bases remaining between them. Written as DNA, the CDR3 is TGTGCCAGCAGCCTTGGGGGGGGAGAGGAAAAACTGTTTTTT. Its translation is CASSLGGGEEKLFF.